This T cell receptor (beta chain) derives from a study of T cells in Graves' hyperthyroidism and ophthalmopathy. The study, taken as a whole, reports: Most thyroid-expanded clonotypes above 0.001 were also found in blood.

Exclusion followed for patients with uncontrolled infection, other autoimmune disease, pregnancy or lactation. Diagnoses rested on clinical symptoms, serum thyroxine and TRAb, thyroid ultrasound and orbital computed tomography. This clonotype occurred many times. The antigen remains unidentified. The CDR3 regions of TCR beta were amplified from RNA transcripts. HTBI primers were used for first-round RT-PCR of the TCR CDR3. Using its own MiXCR run on the multiplex PCR reads, TCRdb lists one record per CDR3 protein. The table lists roughly 350,000 distinct CDR3 sequences, approximately 15% of them singletons. This sequence originates from a woman in her thirties with Graves' ophthalmopathy. What was sequenced was blood.

CDR3 coding DNA: TGCGCCAGCAGCCTGGGGTTTCGGGGCGCGAACACTGAAGCTTTCTTT. Protein: CASSLGFRGANTEAFF. This chain connects TRBV5-1 to TRBJ1-1; TRBD1 is a possible D gene (5 bases). In germline, CDR1 is SGHRS, CDR2 YFSETQ. The CDR3 extends over 16 amino acids. Trimming took off 4 bases at V and 1 base at J, with 17 bases between the two ends.